A single sample gave rise to the 30 T cell receptor beta chains below, sequenced in a study of T cells in tuberculosis. Stated time point: new active TB diagnosis, blood taken before or within 7 days of starting treatment. TCRdb keeps only in-frame clones here, not all; method: immunoSEQ multiplex PCR. The table lists 30,000 to 40,000 clones, approximately 95% of them singletons. Sequencing used PBMCs, obtained at tuberculosis diagnosis. Receptor source: an adult with tuberculosis.

This clone was recorded once. The chain is built from TRBV9 and TRBJ2-1; TRBD2 is a possible D gene (7 bases). This CDR3 is built from 16 residues. Germline lookup yields CDR1 SGDLS and CDR2 YYNGEE. The V end was cut by 1 base, the J end by 8 bases, with 19 bases between. CDR3 DNA: TGTGCCAGCAGCGTACTCGAGGGGGGGCCGGTTGATGAGCAGTTCTTC. It is translated as CASSVLEGGPVDEQFF.

This chain links TRBV5-1 with TRBJ2-3; D may be TRBD2 (6 bases). Looked up from germline, CDR1 is SGHRS and CDR2 is YFSETQ. The CDR3 consists of 17 residues. V dropped 5 bases and J dropped 2 bases, with 21 bases sitting between them. The CDR3 reads CASSHARLAIFTDTQYF. CDR3 sequence (DNA): TGCGCCAGCAGTCATGCACGTCTAGCGATCTTCACAGATACGCAGTATTTT.

The chain is built from TRBV5-6 and TRBJ2-5; no clear D. V was cut by 1 base and J by 5 bases, with 9 bases left in between. Germline lookup yields CDR1 SGHDT and CDR2 YYEEEE. This CDR3 spans 13 amino acids. DNA of the CDR3: TGTGCCAGCAGCTTGAGGAACGGGGAGACCCAGTACTTC. Amino acids: CASSLRNGETQYF.

The chain carries TRBV28 and TRBJ1-5; 8 bases are a match to TRBD1. The V segment lost 4 bases and the J segment 10 bases; nucleotides outside the gene matches: 12. The CDR3 is made up of 15 amino acids. Germline V gene sequence: CDR1 MDHEN, CDR2 SYDVKM. The CDR3 DNA reads as TGTGCCAGCAGTTCTTCAGGACAGGGCCTGGGACCCCAGCATTTT. Translating gives CASSSSGQGLGPQHF.

This chain connects TRBV30 to TRBJ2-5, with D maybe TRBD1 (5 bases). The CDR3 totals 13 residues. Trimming took 6 bases from V and 7 from J, leaving 18 bases between them. Germline loops: CDR1 GTSNPN, CDR2 SVGIG (reference sequence). The CDR3 DNA is TGTGCCTGCGCCGACCGCAGGGAAGGGACCCAGTACTTC. Protein: CACADRREGTQYF. The whole variable domain, remainder taken from reference TRBV30 and TRBJ2-5, is SQTIHQWPATLVQPVGSPLSLECTVEGTSNPNLYWYRQAAGRGLQLLFYSVGIGQISSEVPQNLSASRPQDRQFILSSKKLLLSDSGFYLCACADRREGTQYFGPGTRLLVL.

This chain connects TRBV18 to TRBJ1-2; D might be TRBD1 (6 bases). The CDR3 consists of 14 residues. Trimming removed 3 bases at V and 4 bases at J, with 12 bases between. The germline gives CDR1 KGHSH, CDR2 LQKENI. The CDR3 region is CASSPRTDGYGYTF. The DNA of the CDR3 is TGTGCCAGCTCACCGAGGACAGACGGCTATGGCTACACCTTC.

CDR3 protein: CASSSRQGQPQHF. CDR3 in DNA: TGTGCCAGCAGTTCTCGACAGGGCCAGCCCCAGCATTTT. The genes are TRBV7-2 and TRBJ1-5; TRBD1 matches at 7 bases. The CDR3 covers 13 residues. Unmatched junction bases numbered 6, after V lost 6 bases and J lost 7 bases. CDR1 is SGHTA and CDR2 is FQGNSA in the germline V gene.

This chain uses TRBV19 with TRBJ1-5; TRBD1 might be the D (5 bases). The length of the CDR3 is 16 residues. Germline CDR1 and CDR2: LNHDA and SQIVND (reference sequence). Trimming removed 3 bases at V and 2 bases at J, with 14 bases between. This CDR3 reads CASSMYYGGGNQPQHF. CDR3 in DNA: TGTGCCAGTAGTATGTACTATGGGGGGGGCAATCAGCCCCAGCATTTT. Based on the CDR3 plus reference TRBV19 and TRBJ1-5, the full variable domain is DGGITQSPKYLFRKEGQNVTLSCEQNLNHDAMYWYRQDPGQGLRLIYYSQIVNDFQKGDIAEGYSVSREKKESFPLTVTSAQKNPTAFYLCASSMYYGGGNQPQHFGDGTRLSIL.

The CDR3 reads CASSRTSGGQETQYF. CDR3 sequence (DNA): TGTGCCAGCAGCCGCACCAGCGGGGGTCAAGAGACCCAGTACTTC. The chain is built from TRBV14 and TRBJ2-5; 8 positions agree with TRBD2. The CDR3 runs 15 residues. Trimming removed 4 bases from V and 2 bases from J; junction bases left unmatched: 6. Germline CDR1 SGHDN, CDR2 FVKESK.

The rearrangement joins TRBV4-1 to TRBJ1-5, with 7 positions matching TRBD1. Looked up from germline, CDR1 is MGHRA and CDR2 is YSYEKL. The CDR3 contains 18 residues. The junction had 10 bases not matched to a gene; V was cut back by 2 bases and J by 0 bases. The CDR3 here is CASSQPLGQGGSNQPQHF. The CDR3 DNA is TGCGCCAGCAGCCAACCCCTGGGGCAGGGGGGTAGCAATCAGCCCCAGCATTTT.

V is TRBV5-6 and J is TRBJ1-4; maybe TRBD1 (6 bases). The CDR3 runs to 15 residues. CDR1 is SGHDT and CDR2 is YYEEEE in the germline V gene. Deletions cut 0 bases from V and 5 bases from J, with 11 bases between. The CDR3 sequence: CASSLEGQRNEKLFF. CDR3 sequence (DNA): TGTGCCAGCAGCTTGGAAGGACAGCGGAATGAAAAACTGTTTTTT.

This chain connects TRBV21-1 to TRBJ2-7; the D call in the table, TRBD2, was not verified against the DNA. TRBV21-1 is a pseudogene segment. The CDR3 sequence is 14 residues long. CDR3 protein: CASSVPRDLYEQYF. CDR3 bases: TGTGCCAGCAGCGTACCGCGGGATCTCTACGAGCAGTACTTC.

The chain recombines TRBV28 with TRBJ2-4; TRBD2 is a possible D gene (6 bases). Trimming took 6 bases from V and 0 from J, leaving 9 bases between them. Germline lookup yields CDR1 MDHEN and CDR2 SYDVKM. This CDR3 contains 14 residues. CDR3 amino acids: CASRPGLAKNIQYF. CDR3 DNA sequence: TGTGCCAGCAGGCCGGGACTAGCCAAAAACATTCAGTACTTC.

This chain links TRBV4-1 with TRBJ2-7, with a weak D call TRBD1 (6 bases). This CDR3 is built from 13 residues. CDR1 MGHRA and CDR2 YSYEKL come from the germline V gene. The V gene lost 3 bases and the J gene lost 2 bases, with 8 bases spanning the gap. As DNA, the CDR3 is TGCGCCAGCAGCCATCCAGGGGCCTACGAGCAGTACTTC. This sequence encodes CASSHPGAYEQYF.

This clone was seen only once. The V gene is TRBV5-1, the J gene TRBJ2-1; tentative D call: TRBD1 (6 bases). The CDR3 is 18 amino acids. Germline values: CDR1 SGHRS, CDR2 YFSETQ. Deletions cut 3 bases from V and 3 bases from J, with 22 bases between. The CDR3 spells CASSSSSSTGFYYNEQFF. The CDR3 DNA reads as TGCGCCAGCAGCTCCTCCTCCTCGACAGGATTTTACTACAATGAGCAGTTCTTC.

V gene TRBV4-3 combines with J gene TRBJ2-3; 9 nucleotides align to TRBD2. Germline-derived CDR1 and CDR2 are LGHNA and YSLEER. V was pared by 5 bases and J by 4 bases, with 7 bases of the junction left unmatched. The length of the CDR3 is 15 residues. The CDR3: CASSAGGAAADTQYF. For the CDR3, the DNA is TGCGCCAGCAGCGCGGGGGGGGCTGCCGCAGATACGCAGTATTTT.

J is TRBJ2-2 and V is TRBV6-5; 7 bases match TRBD1. Germline CDR1 and CDR2: MNHEY and SVGAGI. The length of the CDR3 is 14 residues. The CDR3 loop reads CVCRGNSNTGELFF. CDR3 nucleotides: TGTGTTTGCAGGGGGAACTCGAACACCGGGGAGCTGTTTTTT.

This sequence joins TRBV6-1 and TRBJ1-5; no definite D call. V was cut by 2 bases and J by 2 bases, with 10 bases left in between. Germline V CDR1 and CDR2: MNHNS, SASEGT. CDR3 size: 15 residues. The CDR3 coding sequence is TGTGCCAGCAGTGAATTCTCACGAGGCAATCAGCCCCAGCATTTT. Amino acids: CASSEFSRGNQPQHF.

This rearrangement joins TRBV2 to TRBJ1-4; 7 bases match TRBD1. V dropped 6 bases and J dropped 8; count of bases not matched to a gene: 12. Germline values: CDR1 SNHLY, CDR2 FYNNEI. The CDR3 contains 15 residues. CDR3 amino acids: CASSLQGTPLEKLFF. CDR3 sequence (DNA): TGTGCCAGCAGCCTACAGGGGACCCCATTAGAAAAACTGTTTTTT.

The chain combines TRBV5-6 with TRBJ2-1; TRBD2 matches 8 bases. The CDR3 is made up of 16 amino acids. Germline trimming cut 4 bases from V and 2 bases from J; bases unmatched to any gene: 8. CDR1 is SGHDT, CDR2 YYEEEE, per germline. CDR3 loop: CASSVDVAGPYNEQFF. The CDR3 bases are TGTGCCAGCAGCGTGGACGTAGCGGGGCCCTACAATGAGCAGTTCTTC.

This clone came up a few times. The genes are TRBV15 and TRBJ1-5; no definite D call. The CDR3 consists of 12 residues. V was trimmed by 0 bases and J by 5 bases, leaving 2 bases between them. The germline V gene encodes CDR1 LNHNV and CDR2 YYDKDF (reference sequence). The CDR3 protein is CATSRDDQPQHF. The CDR3 nucleotides are TGTGCCACCAGCAGAGACGATCAGCCCCAGCATTTT.

This clone appeared a single time. This sequence joins TRBV5-6 and TRBJ1-2; a weak D match, TRBD1 (6 bases). CDR3 size: 15 residues. Looked up from germline, CDR1 is SGHDT and CDR2 is YYEEEE. V was trimmed by 4 bases and J by 1 base, leaving 14 bases between them. DNA of the CDR3: TGTGCCAGCAGCCCGGGCAGGGGAGATAACTATGGCTACACCTTC. This sequence encodes CASSPGRGDNYGYTF. Combining the CDR3 with reference TRBV5-6 and TRBJ1-2 gives the whole variable domain DAGVTQSPTHLIKTRGQQVTLRCSPKSGHDTVSWYQQALGQGPQFIFQYYEEEERQRGNFPDRFSGHQFPNYSSELNVNALLLGDSALYLCASSPGRGDNYGYTFGSGTRLTVV.

The genes are TRBV6-4 and TRBJ2-7; 14 bases match TRBD2. The CDR3 has 17 amino acids. Germline V gene lookup returns CDR1 MRHNA and CDR2 SNTAGT. Germline trimming cut 2 bases from V and 3 bases from J; bases unmatched to any gene: 6. The CDR3 here is CASSDPRTSGGFYEQYF. The CDR3, as DNA: TGTGCCAGCAGTGACCCCCGGACTAGCGGGGGGTTCTACGAGCAGTACTTC.

This clone was counted once. The CDR3: CASSSGTGPNQPQHF. CDR3 sequence (DNA): TGTGCCAGCAGCTCCGGGACAGGCCCTAATCAGCCCCAGCATTTT. The chain combines TRBV7-6 with TRBJ1-5; 8 bases fit TRBD1. This CDR3 is built from 15 residues. J lost 4 bases, V lost 4 bases, and 6 bases had no gene match. Germline V gene sequence: CDR1 SGHVS, CDR2 FNYEAQ.

The rearrangement joins TRBV5-1 to TRBJ2-3; 11 bases match TRBD2. V gave up 4 bases and J gave up 1 base; unmatched junction bases: 5. Germline assignment: CDR1 SGHRS and CDR2 YFSETQ. This CDR3 region has 16 residues. CDR3 sequence: CASSPRLAGRTDTQYF. In DNA, the CDR3 is TGCGCCAGCAGCCCCCGACTAGCGGGGCGCACAGATACGCAGTATTTT.

The chain joins TRBV19 to TRBJ2-3; D might be TRBD2 (5 bases). From germline, CDR1 is LNHDA and CDR2 SQIVND (reference sequence). Trimming left V 4 bases short and J 2 bases short, with 22 bases between. This CDR3 contains 18 residues. The DNA for the CDR3 is TGTGCCAGTAGTACCCCCACCCCGAGTGGAGGAAACACAGATACGCAGTATTTT. It is translated as CASSTPTPSGGNTDTQYF.

The rearrangement links TRBV7-8 to TRBJ1-5, with 8 bases fitting TRBD1. The germline CDR1 and CDR2 sequences are SGHVS and FQNEAQ. Trimming took 4 bases from V and 2 from J; bases not matched to a gene: 4. This CDR3 is 15 amino acids long. The chain's CDR3 is CASSSTGVGNQPQHF. For the CDR3, the DNA is TGTGCCAGCAGCTCGACAGGGGTCGGCAATCAGCCCCAGCATTTT. Combining the CDR3 with reference TRBV7-8 and TRBJ1-5 gives the whole variable domain GAGVSQSPRYKVAKRGQDVALRCDPISGHVSLFWYQQALGQGPEFLTYFQNEAQLDKSGLPSDRFFAERPEGSVSTLKIQRTQQEDSAVYLCASSSTGVGNQPQHFGDGTRLSIL.

The chain links TRBV27 to TRBJ2-7; TRBD1 might be the D (5 bases). Trimming removed 3 bases at V and 5 bases at J, with 14 bases between. The CDR3 is 14 residues long. Germline CDR1 is MNHEY and CDR2 is SMNVEV (reference sequence). CDR3 loop: CASSFPGSMHEQYF. CDR3 bases: TGTGCCAGCAGTTTTCCAGGGTCGATGCACGAGCAGTACTTC.

The count of this clone is one. The chain is built from TRBV5-1 and TRBJ2-1; tentative D call: TRBD2 (6 bases). Trimming removed 4 bases at V and 12 bases at J, with 17 bases between. CDR3 length equals 13 residues. Germline CDR1 reads SGHRS; CDR2 reads YFSETQ. CDR3 amino acids: CASSPLASGGQFF. CDR3 DNA sequence: TGCGCCAGCAGCCCTCTAGCGAGTGGGGGGCAGTTCTTC.

The J gene is TRBJ1-5, the V gene TRBV5-6; no firm D call. CDR1 and CDR2 from the germline V gene are SGHDT and YYEEEE. This CDR3 is 15 amino acids long. Trimming took off 1 base at V and 1 base at J, with 9 bases between the two ends. The DNA of the CDR3 is TGTGCCAGCAGCTTGACGGGGTTCAGCAATCAGCCCCAGCATTTT. It is translated as CASSLTGFSNQPQHF.